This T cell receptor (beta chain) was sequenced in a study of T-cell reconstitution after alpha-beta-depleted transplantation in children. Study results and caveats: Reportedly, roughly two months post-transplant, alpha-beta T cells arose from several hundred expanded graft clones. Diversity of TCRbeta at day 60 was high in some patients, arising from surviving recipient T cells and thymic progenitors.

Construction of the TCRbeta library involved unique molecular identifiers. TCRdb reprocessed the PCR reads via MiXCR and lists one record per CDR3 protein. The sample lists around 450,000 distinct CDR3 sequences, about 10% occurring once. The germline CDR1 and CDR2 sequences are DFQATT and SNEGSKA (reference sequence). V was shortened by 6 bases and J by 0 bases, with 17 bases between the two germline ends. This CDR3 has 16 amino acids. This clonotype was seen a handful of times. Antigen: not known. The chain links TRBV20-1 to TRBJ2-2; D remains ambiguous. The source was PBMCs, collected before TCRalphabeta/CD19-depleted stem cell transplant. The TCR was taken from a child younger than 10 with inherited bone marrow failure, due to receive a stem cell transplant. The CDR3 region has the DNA TGCAGTGCCAGACCAGTAAACCTCGCGAACACCGGGGAGCTGTTTTTT. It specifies CSARPVNLANTGELFF.